The clone carrying this T cell receptor beta chain was seen once. These data originate in a study of technical replicates of blood from four donors. The table came from immunoSEQ multiplex PCR; TCRdb's copy has only in-frame clones and leaves some out. The repertoire has 70,000 or so clones, about 87% of them found once; the top ten carry 4% to 5%. The germline gives CDR1 SGHVS, CDR2 FQNEAQ. This CDR3 spans 15 amino acids. The V gene end was trimmed by 9 bases and the J gene end by 2 bases; junction bases not matched to a gene: 10. The chain carries TRBV7-8 and TRBJ2-7, with 10 bases that match TRBD2. The origin of this receptor is a human donor in good health. Some clones in this sample may be carry-over from other donors' samples. Sequenced material: PBMCs. The CDR3 loop reads CASTLLAGATYEQYF. The CDR3 DNA is TGTGCCAGTACGTTGCTAGCGGGAGCAACCTACGAGCAGTACTTC.